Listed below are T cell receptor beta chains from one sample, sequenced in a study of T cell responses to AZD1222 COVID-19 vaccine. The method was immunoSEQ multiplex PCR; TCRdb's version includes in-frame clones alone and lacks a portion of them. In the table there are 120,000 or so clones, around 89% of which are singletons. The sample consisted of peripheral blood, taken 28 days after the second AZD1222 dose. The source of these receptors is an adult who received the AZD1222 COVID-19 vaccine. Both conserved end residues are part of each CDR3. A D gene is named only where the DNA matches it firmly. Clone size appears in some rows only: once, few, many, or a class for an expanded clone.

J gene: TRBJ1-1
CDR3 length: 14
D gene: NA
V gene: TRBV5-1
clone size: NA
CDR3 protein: CASSLDRVGTEAFF
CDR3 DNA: TGCGCCAGCAGCTTGGATCGGGTAGGCACTGAAGCTTTCTTT

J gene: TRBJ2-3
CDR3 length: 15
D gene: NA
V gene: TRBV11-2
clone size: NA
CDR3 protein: CASSGYSWGTDTQYF
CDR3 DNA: TGTGCCAGCAGCGGATATTCCTGGGGCACAGATACGCAGTATTTT

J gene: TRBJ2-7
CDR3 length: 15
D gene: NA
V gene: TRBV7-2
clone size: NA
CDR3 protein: CASSLVSLDSYEQYF
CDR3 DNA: TGTGCCAGCAGCTTAGTCAGTCTAGACTCCTACGAGCAGTACTTC

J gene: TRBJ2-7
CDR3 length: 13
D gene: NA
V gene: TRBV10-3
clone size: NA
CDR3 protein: CAISGEPFGEQYF
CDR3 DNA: TGTGCCATCAGTGGTGAGCCATTCGGCGAGCAGTACTTC

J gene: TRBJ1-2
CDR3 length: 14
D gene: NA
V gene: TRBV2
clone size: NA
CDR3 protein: CASSEDRANYGYTF
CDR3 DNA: TGTGCCAGCAGTGAAGACCGGGCCAACTATGGCTACACCTTC

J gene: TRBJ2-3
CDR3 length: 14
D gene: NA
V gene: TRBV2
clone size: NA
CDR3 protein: CASSEAWGTDTQYF
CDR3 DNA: TGTGCCAGCAGTGAAGCATGGGGCACAGATACGCAGTATTTT

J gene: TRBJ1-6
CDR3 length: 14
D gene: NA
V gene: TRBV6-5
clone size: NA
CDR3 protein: CASRPGWDNSPLHF
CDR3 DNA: TGTGCCAGCAGGCCAGGGTGGGATAATTCACCCCTCCACTTT

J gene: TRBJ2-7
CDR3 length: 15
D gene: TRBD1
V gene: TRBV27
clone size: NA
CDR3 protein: CASSSHRGLGHEQYF
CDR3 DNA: TGTGCCAGCAGTTCACACAGGGGATTGGGACACGAGCAGTACTTC

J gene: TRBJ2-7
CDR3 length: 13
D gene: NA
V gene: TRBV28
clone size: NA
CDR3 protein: CASRVSHSYEQYF
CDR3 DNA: TGTGCCAGCAGAGTCAGCCACTCCTACGAGCAGTACTTC

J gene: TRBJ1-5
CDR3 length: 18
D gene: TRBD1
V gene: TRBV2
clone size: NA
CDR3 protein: CASSPNRRGQVSNQPQHF
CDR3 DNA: TGTGCCAGCAGCCCCAACCGGAGGGGGCAGGTAAGCAATCAGCCCCAGCATTTT

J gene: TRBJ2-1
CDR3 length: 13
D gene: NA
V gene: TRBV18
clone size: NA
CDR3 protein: CASSAGPYNEQFF
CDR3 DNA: TGTGCCAGCTCAGCTGGTCCCTACAATGAGCAGTTCTTC

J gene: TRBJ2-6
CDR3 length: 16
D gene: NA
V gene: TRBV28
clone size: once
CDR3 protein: CASSPHSASGANVLTF
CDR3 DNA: TGTGCCAGCAGTCCCCATTCAGCCTCTGGGGCCAACGTCCTGACTTTC

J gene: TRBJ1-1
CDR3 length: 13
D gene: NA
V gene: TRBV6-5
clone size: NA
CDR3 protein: CASSYSRYTEAFF
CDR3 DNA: TGTGCCAGCAGTTACTCACGGTACACTGAAGCTTTCTTT

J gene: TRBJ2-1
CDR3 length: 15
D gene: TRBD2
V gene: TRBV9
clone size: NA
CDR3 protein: CASGASGGAYNEQFF
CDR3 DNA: TGTGCCAGCGGCGCAAGCGGGGGGGCTTACAATGAGCAGTTCTTC

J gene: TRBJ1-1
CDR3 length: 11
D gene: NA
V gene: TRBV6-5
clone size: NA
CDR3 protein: CASSRGTEAFF
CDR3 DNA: TGTGCCAGCTCTAGGGGCACTGAAGCTTTCTTT

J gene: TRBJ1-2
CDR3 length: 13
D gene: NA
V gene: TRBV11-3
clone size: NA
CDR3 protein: CASSLEKGIGYTF
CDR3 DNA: TGTGCCAGCAGCTTAGAGAAGGGGATCGGCTACACCTTC

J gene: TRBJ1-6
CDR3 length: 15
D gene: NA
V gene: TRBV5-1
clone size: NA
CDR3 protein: CASSSRDGYNSPLHF
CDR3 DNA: TGCGCCAGCAGCTCCCGGGACGGCTATAATTCACCCCTCCACTTT

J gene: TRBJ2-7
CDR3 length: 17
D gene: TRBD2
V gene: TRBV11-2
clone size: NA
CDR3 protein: CASSSAGTSGGDYEQYF
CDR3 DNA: TGTGCCAGCAGCAGCGCCGGGACTAGCGGGGGGGACTACGAGCAGTACTTC

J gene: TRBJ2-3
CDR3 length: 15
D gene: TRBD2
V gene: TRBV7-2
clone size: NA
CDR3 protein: CASSQSGRVADTQYF
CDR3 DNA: TGTGCCAGCAGCCAAAGCGGGAGGGTCGCCGATACGCAGTATTTT

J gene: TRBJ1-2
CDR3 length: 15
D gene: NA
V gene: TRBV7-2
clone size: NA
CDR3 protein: CASSLVGGPVYGYTF
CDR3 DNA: TGTGCCAGCAGCTTAGTAGGAGGGCCGGTCTATGGCTACACCTTC

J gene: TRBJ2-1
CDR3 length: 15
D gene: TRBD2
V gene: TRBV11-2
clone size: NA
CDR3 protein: CASSFTSGSNNEQFF
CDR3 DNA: TGTGCCAGCAGTTTTACTAGCGGGAGTAACAATGAGCAGTTCTTC

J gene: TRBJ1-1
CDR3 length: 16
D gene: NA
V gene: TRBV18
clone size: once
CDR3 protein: CASSPPGPFRGSEAFF
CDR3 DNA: TGTGCCAGCTCACCACCGGGCCCCTTCAGGGGAAGTGAAGCTTTCTTT

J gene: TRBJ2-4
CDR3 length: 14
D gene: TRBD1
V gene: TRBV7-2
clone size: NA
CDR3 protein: CASSSADRGNIQYF
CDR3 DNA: TGTGCCAGCAGCTCCGCTGACAGGGGGAACATTCAGTACTTC